The clone carrying this T cell receptor (beta chain) was counted a few times. The data were obtained in a study of cytomegalovirus exposure and HLA in healthy donors. Study summary: Most donors, about 77% of 350 to 450 genotyped, fell in the Caucasian-associated ancestry cluster.

A multiplex PCR was run with 60 Vbeta primers and 13 Jbeta primers. Produced via immunoSEQ multiplex PCR; TCRdb's table is partial and in-frame only. Here the sample spans 150,000 to 200,000 clones, 79% being singletons. Germline CDR1 MNHNS, CDR2 SASEGT. The V and J ends lost 2 bases and 0 bases respectively, with 13 bases between them. This CDR3 has 17 amino acids. The genes are TRBV6-1 and TRBJ2-2; D is perhaps TRBD1 (5 bases). The clonotype was recovered from a woman in her forties or fifties in good health and CMV-seronegative. Specimen: PBMCs. The CDR3 here is CASSEIPPTANTGELFF. The DNA of the CDR3 is TGTGCCAGCAGTGAAATTCCTCCGACAGCGAACACCGGGGAGCTGTTTTTT.